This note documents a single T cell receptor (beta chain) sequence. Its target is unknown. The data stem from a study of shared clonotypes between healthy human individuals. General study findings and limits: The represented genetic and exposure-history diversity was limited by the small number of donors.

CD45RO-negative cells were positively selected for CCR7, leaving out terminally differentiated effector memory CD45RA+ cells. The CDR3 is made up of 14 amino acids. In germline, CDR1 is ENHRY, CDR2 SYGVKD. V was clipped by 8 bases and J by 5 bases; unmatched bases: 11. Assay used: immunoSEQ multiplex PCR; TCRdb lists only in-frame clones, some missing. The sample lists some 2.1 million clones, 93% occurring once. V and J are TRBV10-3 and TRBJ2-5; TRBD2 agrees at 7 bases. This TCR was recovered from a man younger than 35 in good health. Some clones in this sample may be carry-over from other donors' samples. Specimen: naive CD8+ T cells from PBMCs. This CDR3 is CAIWGGEGSETQYF. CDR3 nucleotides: TGTGCCATCTGGGGGGGTGAGGGTTCGGAGACCCAGTACTTC.